This passage covers 7 T cell receptor beta chains from one sample sequenced in a study of T cell repertoires in cytomegalovirus infection. TCRdb passed the reads through MiXCR, listing each CDR3 protein once. Here the sample spans about 130,000 distinct CDR3 sequences, about 10% being singletons. Sequencing used PBMCs. The receptors were sampled from a human donor in good health (CMV status not recorded). Some clones in this sample may be carry-over from other donors' samples.

V usage is TRBV6-5 and J usage is TRBJ1-2; D remains ambiguous. The CDR3 length is 13 residues. CDR1 and CDR2 (germline): MNHEY, SVGAGI. Trimming left V 6 bases short and J 7 bases short, with 15 bases between. The CDR3 sequence: CASRGQSPGGYTF. The CDR3 bases are TGTGCCAGCAGGGGTCAGTCCCCTGGTGGCTACACCTTC.

The V gene is TRBV20-1, the J gene TRBJ1-1, with D unclear. The CDR3 loop spans 14 amino acids. Per germline, CDR1 DFQATT and CDR2 SNEGSKA (reference sequence). V was pared by 3 bases and J by 1 base, with 12 bases between. Here the CDR3 DNA reads TGCAGTGCTAGGGGCGATTTATGGAACACTGAAGCTTTCTTT. This codes for CSARGDLWNTEAFF.

With regard to this clonotype: This may come from a read error, since a much larger clone is one base off. This sequence joins TRBV18 and TRBJ2-1, with TRBD2 as a possible D gene (5 bases). The V and J ends lost 4 bases and 4 bases respectively, with 14 bases between them. The CDR3 spans 15 residues. Germline V gene sequence: CDR1 KGHSH, CDR2 LQKENI. For the CDR3, the DNA is TGTGCCAGCTCACGGCCGGAACTAGGGTACAATGAGCAGTTCTTC. This sequence encodes CASSRPELGYNEQFF.

This clonotype was counted only a few times. The chain has TRBV13 and TRBJ1-5; 7 bases are shared with TRBD1. Trimming removed 5 bases from V and 9 bases from J; junction bases left unmatched: 10. Germline V gene lookup returns CDR1 PRHDT and CDR2 FYEKMQ (reference sequence). The CDR3 runs to 14 residues. The CDR3 reads CASSINRGVPPQHF. The CDR3 DNA follows: TGTGCCAGCAGCATCAACAGGGGAGTTCCGCCCCAGCATTTT.

The table lists this clonotype with many counts. The chain carries TRBV7-9 and TRBJ2-1; 9 bases line up with TRBD1. With V trimmed by 4 bases and J by 3 bases, 4 bases remained unmatched. Germline CDR1 SEHNR, CDR2 FQNEAQ (reference sequence). CDR3 size: 15 residues. The CDR3 coding sequence is TGTGCCAGCAGCTCCACGACAGGGGGCTACAATGAGCAGTTCTTC. It codes for CASSSTTGGYNEQFF.

There are many counts of this clonotype. V is TRBV4-1 and J is TRBJ2-7, with D possibly called TRBD1 or TRBD2 (5 bases each). The CDR3 contains 15 residues. Per germline, CDR1 MGHRA and CDR2 YSYEKL. V was clipped by 0 bases and J by 5 bases, with 14 bases between them. The CDR3, as DNA: TGCGCCAGCAGCCAAGACCTGGGGGTATCCGACGAGCAGTACTTC. It is translated as CASSQDLGVSDEQYF.

The chain joins TRBV5-4 to TRBJ2-3; D is unclear. From germline, CDR1 is SGHNT and CDR2 YYREEE (reference sequence). The CDR3 has 14 residues. V was pared by 4 bases and J by 4 bases, with 13 bases between. In DNA form, the CDR3 reads TGTGCCAGCAGCGCCGGCCCTGGCGCAGATACGCAGTATTTT. Translated: CASSAGPGADTQYF.